The clone carrying this TCR beta chain has only one observation. The record originates from a study of CD8+ T cells in alopecia areata. Whole-study context: Tofacitinib dosing lasted 6 to 18 months, which was then followed by 6 months off drug.

RNA, once extracted, was reverse transcribed into cDNA for use as the sequencing template. The repertoire was sequenced with immunoSEQ multiplex PCR; TCRdb's copy has only in-frame clones and lacks some. The sample includes around 180,000 clones, roughly 60% of them seen just once. Documented treatment: oral pan-JAK inhibitor, 5-10 mg twice daily. CDR1 is LNHDA, CDR2 SQIVND, per germline (reference sequence). The CDR3 has 14 residues. The V and J ends lost 6 bases and 6 bases, in that order; junction bases with no gene match: 6. Sequencing used CD4+ T cells sorted from blood, obtained between weeks 49 and 50, from a patient treated with tofacitinib. The TCR comes from a human donor with alopecia areata. V gene TRBV19 combines with J gene TRBJ2-1; 9 bases match TRBD1. The CDR3 here is CASSIQGAGNEQFF. The CDR3 bases are TGTGCCAGTAGCATACAGGGGGCGGGCAATGAGCAGTTCTTC. The variable domain in full, with the rest retrieved from reference TRBV19 and TRBJ2-1, is DGGITQSPKYLFRKEGQNVTLSCEQNLNHDAMYWYRQDPGQGLRLIYYSQIVNDFQKGDIAEGYSVSREKKESFPLTVTSAQKNPTAFYLCASSIQGAGNEQFFGPGTRLTVL.